Sample share makes the clone carrying this TCR beta chain medium-sized. This record comes from a study of T cells in localized non-small cell lung cancer. Trimming pared 5 bases from V and 2 bases from J, leaving 13 bases between. CDR1 is SGHNT and CDR2 is YENEEA in the germline V gene. The length of the CDR3 is 14 residues. Measured with immunoSEQ multiplex PCR; TCRdb has only the in-frame clones, and not every one. The sample lists about 2,100 clones, under 30% occurring once. Sequences were derived from lung tumor tissue, sampled before any cancer treatment. The V gene is TRBV11-3, the J gene TRBJ2-7; D is possibly TRBD1 (6 bases). The sequence was obtained from a woman aged 35 to 70 with stage II squamous cell lung carcinoma. The CDR3 is CASSAQGPPYEQYF. CDR3 nucleotides: TGTGCCAGCAGCGCCCAGGGGCCCCCCTACGAGCAGTACTTC.